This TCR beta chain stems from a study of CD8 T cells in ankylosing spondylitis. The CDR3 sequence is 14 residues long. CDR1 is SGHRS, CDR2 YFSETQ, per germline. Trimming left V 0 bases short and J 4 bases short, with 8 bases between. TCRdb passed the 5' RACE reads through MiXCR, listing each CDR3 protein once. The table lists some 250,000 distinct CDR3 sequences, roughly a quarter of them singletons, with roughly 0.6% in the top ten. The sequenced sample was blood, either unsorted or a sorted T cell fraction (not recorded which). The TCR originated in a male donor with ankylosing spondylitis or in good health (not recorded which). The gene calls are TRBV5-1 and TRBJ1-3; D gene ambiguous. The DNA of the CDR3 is TGCGCCAGCAGCTTGGACTCCGAAGGAAACACCATATATTTT. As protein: CASSLDSEGNTIYF.